The 2 T cell receptor beta chains below were found in one sample sequenced in a study of T cells in Graves' hyperthyroidism and ophthalmopathy. Amplified TCR beta CDR3 regions derived from RNA transcripts. In the first-round RT-PCR of the TCR CDR3, the HTBI primer set was used. TCRdb reprocessed the multiplex PCR reads via MiXCR and lists one record per CDR3 protein. Seen here are 450,000 to 500,000 distinct CDR3 sequences, roughly 22% observed once, and the top ten hold around 50%. Sequenced sample: blood. These receptors came from a woman in her 70s with Graves' ophthalmopathy.

The chain is built from TRBV30 and TRBJ2-7; the D is unclear. CDR1 and CDR2 from the germline V gene are GTSNPN and SVGIG (reference sequence). V gave up 0 bases and J gave up 7 bases, with 7 bases separating them. This CDR3 region has 11 residues. CDR3 DNA sequence: TGTGCCTGGAGTGTAAGACTGGAGCAGTACTTC. It is translated as CAWSVRLEQYF.

In this sample, this clonotype turned up many times. This sequence joins TRBV6-9 and TRBJ1-1, with 9 bases aligning to TRBD1. The CDR3 runs to 15 residues. From germline, CDR1 is MNHGY and CDR2 SVAAGI. J was trimmed by 1 base and V by 4 bases; bases with no gene match: 4. CDR3 amino acids: CASSLRTGENTEAFF. The CDR3 nucleotides read TGTGCCAGCAGTTTACGGACAGGGGAGAACACTGAAGCTTTCTTT.